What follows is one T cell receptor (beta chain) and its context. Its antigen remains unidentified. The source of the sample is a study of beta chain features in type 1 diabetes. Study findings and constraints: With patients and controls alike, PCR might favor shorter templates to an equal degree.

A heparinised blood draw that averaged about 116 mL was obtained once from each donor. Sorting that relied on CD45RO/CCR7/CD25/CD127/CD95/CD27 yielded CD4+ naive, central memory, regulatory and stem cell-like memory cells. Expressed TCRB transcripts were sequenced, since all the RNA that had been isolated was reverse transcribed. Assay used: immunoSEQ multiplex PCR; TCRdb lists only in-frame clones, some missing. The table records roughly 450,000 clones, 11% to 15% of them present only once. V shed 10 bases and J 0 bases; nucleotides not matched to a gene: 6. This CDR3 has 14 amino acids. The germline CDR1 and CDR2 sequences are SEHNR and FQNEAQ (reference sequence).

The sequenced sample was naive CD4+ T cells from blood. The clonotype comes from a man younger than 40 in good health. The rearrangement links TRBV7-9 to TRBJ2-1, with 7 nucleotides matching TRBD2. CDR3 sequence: CATHRTSSYNEQFF. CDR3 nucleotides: TGTGCCACACACCGGACTAGCTCCTACAATGAGCAGTTCTTC.